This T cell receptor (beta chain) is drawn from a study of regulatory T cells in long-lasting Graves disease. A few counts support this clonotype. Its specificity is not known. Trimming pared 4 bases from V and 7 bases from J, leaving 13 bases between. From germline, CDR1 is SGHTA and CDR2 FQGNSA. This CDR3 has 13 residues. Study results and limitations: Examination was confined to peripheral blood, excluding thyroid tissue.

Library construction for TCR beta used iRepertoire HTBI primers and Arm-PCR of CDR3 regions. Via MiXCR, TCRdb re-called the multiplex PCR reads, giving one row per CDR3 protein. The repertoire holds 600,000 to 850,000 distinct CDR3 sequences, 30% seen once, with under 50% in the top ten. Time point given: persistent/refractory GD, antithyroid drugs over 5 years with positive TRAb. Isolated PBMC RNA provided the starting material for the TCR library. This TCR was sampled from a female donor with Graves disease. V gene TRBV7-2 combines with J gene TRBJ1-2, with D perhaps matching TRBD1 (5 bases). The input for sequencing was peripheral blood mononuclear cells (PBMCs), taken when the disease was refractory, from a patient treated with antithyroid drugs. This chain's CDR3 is CASSWRGGGGYTF. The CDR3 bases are TGTGCCAGCAGCTGGCGGGGGGGGGGTGGCTACACCTTC. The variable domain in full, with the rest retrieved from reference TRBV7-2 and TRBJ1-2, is GAGVSQSPSNKVTEKGKDVELRCDPISGHTALYWYRQSLGQGLEFLIYFQGNSAPDKSGLPSDRFSAERTGGSVSTLTIQRTQQEDSAVYLCASSWRGGGGYTFGSGTRLTVV.